This T cell receptor (beta chain) stems from a study of blood T cell repertoires in COVID-19 (dated by TCRdb to the early 2020s). Regarding the study in general: The collaborator samples originated in the United States, Italy and Spain and spanned the acute and convalescent phases of COVID-19. Samples came from the ongoing ImmuneRACE study (first 160 participants) plus 1,254 subjects from 6 global collaborators. The sample metadata nearly always contained a de-identified subject ID, COVID-19 status, age in years and sex. Deeply sampled blood TCRbeta repertoires from subjects exposed to, actively infected with, or recovered from COVID-19 were included in the dataset. A freely available public database, intended as a resource for researchers studying the immune response to SARS-CoV-2, is where the repertoires were released. Where available, HLA class I and class II types were taken from metadata supplied by the sample provider and were not determined by assay-based typing. The prospective study material was composed of cDNA or gDNA derived from T cells, B-cell-depleted T cells, or PBMCs.

Remarks on this clone: The specificity of this receptor is unknown. No clone much larger than this one lies a single base away; base qualities are absent.

What the study reported, not specific to this receptor: The amount of clinical and demographic metadata varied by source and participant and was provided uncurated.

One collaborating source in Seattle enrolled patients while the patients were actively infected and followed the patients over time throughout the course of disease. Whole blood was collected in K2EDTA tubes by collaborating institutions according to the institutions' own protocols. For TCRbeta analysis, collaborators shipped samples as frozen whole blood, isolated PBMCs, or DNA extracted from either of those sample types. The CDR3 holds 19 amino acids from the cysteine to the phenylalanine. The sequence is cut down to CDR3 DNA, 57 bases in frame from base 1. Germline trimming amounts to 0 bases on V and 0 bases on J, with 6 as the count of junction bases outside the gene matches. From the germline V gene (reference sequence), CDR1 is LGHDT and CDR2 is YNNKEL. TCRbeta CDR3 regions were amplified from genomic DNA by means of the immunoSEQ Assay, a bias-controlled multiplex PCR. The source study handled its data this way. The number of nucleated cells in each sample was estimated from the amplification of reference gene primers within the assay. Sequence reads were collapsed and filtered to measure the absolute abundance of every unique TCRbeta CDR3 rearrangement. For each sample, productive Simpson clonality was calculated as the square root of Simpson's diversity index over productive rearrangements. In its TCRdb copy, this immuneACCESS table keeps in-frame sequences only and misses some clones. Where compared with another copy, unresolved V genes explain less than half of these, and the others have no known cause. The D gene and trimming were derived from the DNA, and the V and J assignments and clone size from that table. Here the sample has approximately 93,000 clones; 88% occur a single time. The ten largest clones take up about 2% of the sample.

The sequence links TRBV3-1 (or the pseudogene TRBV3-2) to TRBJ2-1, with 12 central nucleotides matching TRBD2. This receptor was taken from a man between 45 and 60 years old with COVID-19, enrolled during active disease. Input material: peripheral blood. The CDR3 region reads CASSQDPTSGGNSYNEQFF. The DNA sequence reads TGTGCCAGCAGCCAAGATCCCACTAGCGGGGGGAACTCCTACAATGAGCAGTTCTTC.